Below are 9 T cell receptor beta chains sequenced from a single sample in a study of T cell responses to AZD1222 COVID-19 vaccine (dated by TCRdb to the early 2020s). The time point label, as the study defines it: baseline before first vaccination. Libraries came from the immunoSEQ multiplex PCR assay. This immuneACCESS table, as held by TCRdb, lists in-frame sequences with V and J called but not all clones. Of the missing ones, under half trace to an unresolved V gene in checked studies; the others have no known cause. This sample comprises some 120,000 clones, 70% to 90% of them detected only once. The top ten constitute about 1.6% of the sample. Here the sequenced sample was peripheral blood, taken on day 0 of AZD1222 vaccination. The receptor set was obtained from an adult in good health.

The rearrangement joins TRBV7-3 to TRBJ2-5, with D possibly TRBD1 on 6 matching bases. Germline V lookup: CDR1 SGHTA, CDR2 FQGTGA. V lost 4 bases and J 5 bases, leaving 17 bases between the germline ends. The CDR3 sequence is 15 residues long. The CDR3 DNA reads as TGTGCCAGCAGCTCCGGACAGCCTGGATCGGAGACCCAGTACTTC. As protein: CASSSGQPGSETQYF.

The chain has TRBV9 and TRBJ1-1; possible D gene TRBD1, 6 bases. From germline, CDR1 is SGDLS and CDR2 YYNGEE. The CDR3 has 13 amino acids. V shed 4 bases and J shed 5 bases, with 12 bases lying between them. CDR3 loop: CASSTQRGTEAFF. The CDR3 DNA reads TGTGCCAGCAGCACCCAGAGGGGGACTGAAGCTTTCTTT. Together with reference TRBV9 and TRBJ1-1, the CDR3 gives the full variable domain: DSGVTQTPKHLITATGQRVTLRCSPRSGDLSVYWYQQSLDQGLQFLIQYYNGEERAKGNILERFSAQQFPDLHSELNLSSLELGDSALYFCASSTQRGTEAFFGQGTRLTVV.

The chain has TRBV4-3 and TRBJ1-2, with D tentatively TRBD1 (5 bases). Germline lookup yields CDR1 LGHNA and CDR2 YSLEER. Trimming shortened V by 1 base and J by 0 bases, and 12 bases separated the two germline ends. The CDR3 has 16 amino acids. DNA of the CDR3: TGCGCCAGCAGCCAAGGAAGGGGATCCGCTAACTATGGCTACACCTTC. Protein product: CASSQGRGSANYGYTF.

This rearrangement joins TRBV29-1 to TRBJ1-2; 9 nucleotides line up with TRBD1. Germline V gene lookup returns CDR1 SQVTM and CDR2 ANQGSEA. This CDR3 spans 15 amino acids. After removal of 3 bases from V and 6 bases from J, the junction contained 11 bases not matched to a gene. The CDR3 DNA follows: TGCAGCGTTGAGGCATTAAACAGGGGGCCTGATGGCTACACCTTC. It is translated as CSVEALNRGPDGYTF.

V and J are TRBV3-1 (or the pseudogene TRBV3-2) and TRBJ2-6; D ambiguous. V gave up 4 bases and J gave up 4 bases, with 14 bases separating them. The CDR3 has 16 amino acids. The V gene's germline CDR1 is LGHDT and CDR2 YNNKEL (reference sequence). DNA of the CDR3: TGTGCCAGCAGCCCCCGCGTCGGCCTCGGGGCCAACGTCCTGACTTTC. Protein: CASSPRVGLGANVLTF.

This chain links TRBV6-4 with TRBJ1-6; 8 bases align to TRBD1. Losses at the gene ends were 4 bases for V and 9 bases for J; bases not matched to a gene: 8. Germline V gene lookup returns CDR1 MRHNA and CDR2 SNTAGT. CDR3 length equals 15 residues. The CDR3 DNA reads TGTGCCAGCAGTGCGGACAGGGTTTCAGGTTCACCCCTCCACTTT. Translation gives CASSADRVSGSPLHF.

The rearrangement joins TRBV9 to TRBJ2-5; 9 positions match TRBD1. This CDR3 region has 14 residues. The V gene end was trimmed by 0 bases and the J gene end by 4 bases; junction bases not matched to a gene: 1. Germline CDR1 SGDLS, CDR2 YYNGEE. CDR3 loop: CASSVEDRGETQYF. Written as DNA, the CDR3 is TGTGCCAGCAGCGTAGAGGACAGGGGAGAGACCCAGTACTTC.

This clone was found once. V and J are TRBV7-9 and TRBJ1-2, with 7 bases matching TRBD1. The CDR3 contains 12 residues. Germline assignment: CDR1 SEHNR and CDR2 FQNEAQ (reference sequence). V gave up 5 bases and J gave up 6 bases; unmatched junction bases: 3. DNA for the CDR3: TGTGCCAGCAGCCCGACAGGGCATGGCTACACCTTC. Translated: CASSPTGHGYTF. Based on the CDR3 plus reference TRBV7-9 and TRBJ1-2, the full variable domain is DTGVSQNPRHKITKRGQNVTFRCDPISEHNRLYWYRQTLGQGPEFLTYFQNEAQLEKSRLLSDRFSAERPKGSFSTLEIQRTEQGDSAMYLCASSPTGHGYTFGSGTRLTVV.

This clone was recorded at least ten times. CDR3 in amino acids: CASSLTGSGGELFF. In DNA, the CDR3 is TGTGCCAGCAGCTTAACCGGGTCGGGCGGGGAGCTGTTTTTT. This chain links TRBV7-6 with TRBJ2-2; unclear D gene. CDR1 and CDR2 (germline): SGHVS, FNYEAQ. Trimming removed 2 bases at V and 7 bases at J, with 11 bases between. The CDR3 has 14 residues. Filled out from reference TRBV7-6 and TRBJ2-2, the complete variable domain reads GAGVSQSPRYKVTKRGQDVALRCDPISGHVSLYWYRQALGQGPEFLTYFNYEAQQDKSGLPNDRFSAERPEGSISTLTIQRTEQRDSAMYRCASSLTGSGGELFFGEGSRLTVL.